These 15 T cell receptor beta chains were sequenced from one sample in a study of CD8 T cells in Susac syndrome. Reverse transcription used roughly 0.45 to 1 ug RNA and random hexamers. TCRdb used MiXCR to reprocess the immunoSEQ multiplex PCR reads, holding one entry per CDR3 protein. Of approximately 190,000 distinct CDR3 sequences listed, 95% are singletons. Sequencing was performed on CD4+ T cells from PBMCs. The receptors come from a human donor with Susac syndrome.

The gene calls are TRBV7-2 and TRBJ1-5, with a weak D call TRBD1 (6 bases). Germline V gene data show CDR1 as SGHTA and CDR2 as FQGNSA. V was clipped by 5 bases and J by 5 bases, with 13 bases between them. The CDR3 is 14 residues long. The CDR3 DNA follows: TGTGCCAGCAGCACAGGGACGGCCCATCAGCCCCAGCATTTT. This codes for CASSTGTAHQPQHF. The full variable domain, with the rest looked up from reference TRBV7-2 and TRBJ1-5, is GAGVSQSPSNKVTEKGKDVELRCDPISGHTALYWYRQSLGQGLEFLIYFQGNSAPDKSGLPSDRFSAERTGGSVSTLTIQRTQQEDSAVYLCASSTGTAHQPQHFGDGTRLSIL.

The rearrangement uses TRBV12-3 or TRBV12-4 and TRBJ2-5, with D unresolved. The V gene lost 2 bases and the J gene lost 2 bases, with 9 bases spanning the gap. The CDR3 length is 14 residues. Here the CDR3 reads CASSLFLGQETQYF. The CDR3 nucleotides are TGTGCCAGCAGTTTATTTCTGGGTCAAGAGACCCAGTACTTC.

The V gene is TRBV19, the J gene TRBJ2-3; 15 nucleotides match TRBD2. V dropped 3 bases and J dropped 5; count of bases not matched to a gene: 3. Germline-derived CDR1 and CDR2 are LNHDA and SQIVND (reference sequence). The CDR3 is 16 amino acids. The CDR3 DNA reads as TGTGCCAGTAGTATGGGACTAGCGGGGGGCATAGATACGCAGTATTTT. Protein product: CASSMGLAGGIDTQYF.

CDR3 nucleotide sequence: TGTGCCAGCAGCGTAAGCGGACAGGGTGGGAATTCACCCCTCCACTTT. As protein: CASSVSGQGGNSPLHF. The rearrangement joins TRBV9 to TRBJ1-6; 8 bases match TRBD1. Trimming removed 1 base from V and 7 bases from J; junction bases left unmatched: 7. Germline V gene data show CDR1 as SGDLS and CDR2 as YYNGEE. The CDR3 is 16 amino acids.

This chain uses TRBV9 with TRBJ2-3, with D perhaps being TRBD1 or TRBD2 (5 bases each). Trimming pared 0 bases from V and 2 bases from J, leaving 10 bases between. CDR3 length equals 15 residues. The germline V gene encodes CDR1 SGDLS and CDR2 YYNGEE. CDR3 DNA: TGTGCCAGCAGCGTAGTGGGGGAATCCACAGATACGCAGTATTTT. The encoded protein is CASSVVGESTDTQYF.

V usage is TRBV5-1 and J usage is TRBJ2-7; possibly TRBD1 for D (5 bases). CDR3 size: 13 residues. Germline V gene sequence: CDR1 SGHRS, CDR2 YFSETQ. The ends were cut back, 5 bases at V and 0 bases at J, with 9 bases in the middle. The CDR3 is CASRTDISYEQYF. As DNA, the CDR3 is TGCGCCAGCAGGACAGACATCTCCTACGAGCAGTACTTC.

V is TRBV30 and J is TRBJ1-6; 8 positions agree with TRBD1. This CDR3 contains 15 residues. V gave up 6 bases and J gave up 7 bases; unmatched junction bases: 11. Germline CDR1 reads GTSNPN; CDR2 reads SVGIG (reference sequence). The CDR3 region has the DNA TGTGCCTGCCAACTACCGGGACAGGAAAATTCACCCCTCCACTTT. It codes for CACQLPGQENSPLHF.

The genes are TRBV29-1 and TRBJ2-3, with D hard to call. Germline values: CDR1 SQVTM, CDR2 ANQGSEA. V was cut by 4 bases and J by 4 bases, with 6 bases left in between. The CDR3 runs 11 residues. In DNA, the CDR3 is TGCAGCGTTGGTAGGGCAGATACGCAGTATTTT. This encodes CSVGRADTQYF.

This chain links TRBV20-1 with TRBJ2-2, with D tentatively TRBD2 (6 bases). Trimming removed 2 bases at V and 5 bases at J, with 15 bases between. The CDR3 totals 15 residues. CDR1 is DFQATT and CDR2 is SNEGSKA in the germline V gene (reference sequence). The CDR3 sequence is CSARTEGFGTGELFF. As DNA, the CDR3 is TGCAGTGCTAGAACGGAGGGGTTTGGGACCGGGGAGCTGTTTTTT.

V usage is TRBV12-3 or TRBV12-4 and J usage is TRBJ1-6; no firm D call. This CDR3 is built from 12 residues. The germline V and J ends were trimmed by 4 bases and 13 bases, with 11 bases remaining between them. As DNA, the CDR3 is TGTGCCAGCAGTTCTTCCCTTACGCCCCTCCACTTT. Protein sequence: CASSSSLTPLHF.

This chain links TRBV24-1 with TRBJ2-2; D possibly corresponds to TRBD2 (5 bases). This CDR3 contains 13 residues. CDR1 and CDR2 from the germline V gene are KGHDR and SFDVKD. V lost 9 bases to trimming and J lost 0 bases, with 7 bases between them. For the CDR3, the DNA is TGTGCCACCCGGGATACGAACACCGGGGAGCTGTTTTTT. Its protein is CATRDTNTGELFF.

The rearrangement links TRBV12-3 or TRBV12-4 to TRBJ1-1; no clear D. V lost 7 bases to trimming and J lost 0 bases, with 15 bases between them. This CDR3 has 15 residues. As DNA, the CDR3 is TGTGCCAGCACCCGGGGAGGCCTATTGAACACTGAAGCTTTCTTT. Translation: CASTRGGLLNTEAFF.

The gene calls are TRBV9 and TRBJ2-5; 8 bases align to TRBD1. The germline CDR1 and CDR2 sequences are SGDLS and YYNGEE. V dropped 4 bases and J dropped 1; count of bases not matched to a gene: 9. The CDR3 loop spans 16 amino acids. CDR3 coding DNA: TGTGCCAGCAGCCCAGGACAGGGAGTGGGCCAAGAGACCCAGTACTTC. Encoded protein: CASSPGQGVGQETQYF.

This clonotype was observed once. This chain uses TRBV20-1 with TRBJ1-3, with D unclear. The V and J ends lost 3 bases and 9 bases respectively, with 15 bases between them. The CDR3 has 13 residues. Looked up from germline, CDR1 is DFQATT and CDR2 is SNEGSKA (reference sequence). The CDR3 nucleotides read TGCAGTGCTAGTGTTCCGGTTGACGGCACCATATATTTT. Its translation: CSASVPVDGTIYF.

CDR3: CASSLKLAALTVQYF. Here the CDR3 DNA reads TGTGCCAGCAGCCTAAAACTAGCGGCTTTAACGGTGCAGTACTTC. This chain connects TRBV7-2 to TRBJ2-7, with 8 bases matching TRBD2. The trim removed 5 bases at V and 9 bases at J, leaving 15 bases unmatched. The CDR3 runs 15 residues. The germline V gene encodes CDR1 SGHTA and CDR2 FQGNSA.